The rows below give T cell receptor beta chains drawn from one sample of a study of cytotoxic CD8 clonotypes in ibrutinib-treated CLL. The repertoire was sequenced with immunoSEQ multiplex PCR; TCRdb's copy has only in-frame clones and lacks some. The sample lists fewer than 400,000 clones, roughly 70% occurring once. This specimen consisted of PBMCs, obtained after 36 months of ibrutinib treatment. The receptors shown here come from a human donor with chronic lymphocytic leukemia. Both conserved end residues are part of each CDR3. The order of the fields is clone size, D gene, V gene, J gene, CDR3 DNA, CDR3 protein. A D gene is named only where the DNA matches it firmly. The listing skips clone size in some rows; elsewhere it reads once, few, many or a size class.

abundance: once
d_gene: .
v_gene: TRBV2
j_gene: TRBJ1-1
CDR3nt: TGTGCCAGCAGTTATGGACGGTGGAACACTGAAGCTTTCTTT
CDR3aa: CASSYGRWNTEAFF

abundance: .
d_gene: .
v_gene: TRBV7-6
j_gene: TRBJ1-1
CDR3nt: TGTGCCAGCAGCTTAGGGAGCAGGGCTGAAGCTTTCTTT
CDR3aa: CASSLGSRAEAFF

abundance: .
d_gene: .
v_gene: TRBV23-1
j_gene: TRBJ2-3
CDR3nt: TGCGCCAGCAGTCACCTCGACGGACACCTCCAAGATACGCAGTATTTT
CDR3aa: CASSHLDGHLQDTQYF

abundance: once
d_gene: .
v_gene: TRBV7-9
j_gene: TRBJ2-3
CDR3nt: TGTGCCAGCAGCTTAGGGGCGGGCGGCACAGATACGCAGTATTTT
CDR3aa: CASSLGAGGTDTQYF

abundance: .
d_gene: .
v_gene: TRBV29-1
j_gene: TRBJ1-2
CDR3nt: TGCAGCGCCTCGGGGGGGGCTTCGGTTAACTATGGCTACACCTTC
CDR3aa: CSASGGASVNYGYTF

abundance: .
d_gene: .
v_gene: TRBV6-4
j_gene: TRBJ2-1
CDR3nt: TGTGCCAGCAGTGACTATGTGGGACCCTACAATGAGCAGTTCTTC
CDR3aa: CASSDYVGPYNEQFF

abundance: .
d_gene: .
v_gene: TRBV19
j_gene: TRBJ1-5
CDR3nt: TGTGCCAGTAGTATTTTATATCAGCCCCAGCATTTT
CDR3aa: CASSILYQPQHF

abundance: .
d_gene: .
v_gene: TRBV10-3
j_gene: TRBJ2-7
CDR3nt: TGTGCCATCAGCGCCGGACAGGGAGGGTCCTACGAGCAGTACTTC
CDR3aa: CAISAGQGGSYEQYF

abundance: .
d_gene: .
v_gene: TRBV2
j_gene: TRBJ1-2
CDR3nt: TGTGCCAGCAGTGAACGTCACTATGGCTACACCTTC
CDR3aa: CASSERHYGYTF

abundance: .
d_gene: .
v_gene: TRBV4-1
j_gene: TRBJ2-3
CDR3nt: TGCGCCAGCAGCCAAGTTAGCGGTGGGCCGGATACGCAGTATTTT
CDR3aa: CASSQVSGGPDTQYF

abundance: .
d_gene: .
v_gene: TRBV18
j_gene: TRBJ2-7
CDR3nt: TGTGCCAGCTCACCCATGAGACAGGTCAACGAGCAGTACTTC
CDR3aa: CASSPMRQVNEQYF

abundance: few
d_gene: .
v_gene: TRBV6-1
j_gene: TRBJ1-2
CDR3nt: TGTGCCAGCAGTGAAGTCCGGGGTGGCTATGGCTACACCTTC
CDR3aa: CASSEVRGGYGYTF

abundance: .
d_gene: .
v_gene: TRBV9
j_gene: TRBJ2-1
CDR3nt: TGTGCCAGCAGCGTAGTTCCTAGGAATGAGCAGTTCTTC
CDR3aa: CASSVVPRNEQFF

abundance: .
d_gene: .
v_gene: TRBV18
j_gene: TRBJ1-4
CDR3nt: TGTGCCAGCTCACTTGGACTGGGGAATGAAAAACTGTTTTTT
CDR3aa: CASSLGLGNEKLFF

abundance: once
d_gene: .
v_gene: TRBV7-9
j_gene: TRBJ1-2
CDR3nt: TGTGCCAGCAGCTTACCCCTCTCACCCTATGGCTACACCTTC
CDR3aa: CASSLPLSPYGYTF

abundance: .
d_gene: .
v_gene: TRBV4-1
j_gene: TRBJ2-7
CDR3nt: TGCGCCAGCAGCCCAATGACTAGCTCCTACGAGCAGTACTTC
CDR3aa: CASSPMTSSYEQYF

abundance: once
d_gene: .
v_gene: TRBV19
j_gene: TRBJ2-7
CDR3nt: TGTGCCAGTAGTATTGACAGATTTTTATCCTACGAGCAGTACTTC
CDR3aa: CASSIDRFLSYEQYF